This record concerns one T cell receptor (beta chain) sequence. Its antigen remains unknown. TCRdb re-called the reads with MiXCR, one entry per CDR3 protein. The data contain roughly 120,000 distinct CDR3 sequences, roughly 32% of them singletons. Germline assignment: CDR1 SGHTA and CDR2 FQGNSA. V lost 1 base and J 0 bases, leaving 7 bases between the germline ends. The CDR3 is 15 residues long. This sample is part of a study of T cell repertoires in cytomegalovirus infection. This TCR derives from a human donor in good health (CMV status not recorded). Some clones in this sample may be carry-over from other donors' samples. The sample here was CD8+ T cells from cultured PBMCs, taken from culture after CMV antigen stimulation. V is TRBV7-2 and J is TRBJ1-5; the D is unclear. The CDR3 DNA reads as TGTGCCAGCAGCTTAGACGGTTATAGCAATCAGCCCCAGCATTTT. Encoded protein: CASSLDGYSNQPQHF.